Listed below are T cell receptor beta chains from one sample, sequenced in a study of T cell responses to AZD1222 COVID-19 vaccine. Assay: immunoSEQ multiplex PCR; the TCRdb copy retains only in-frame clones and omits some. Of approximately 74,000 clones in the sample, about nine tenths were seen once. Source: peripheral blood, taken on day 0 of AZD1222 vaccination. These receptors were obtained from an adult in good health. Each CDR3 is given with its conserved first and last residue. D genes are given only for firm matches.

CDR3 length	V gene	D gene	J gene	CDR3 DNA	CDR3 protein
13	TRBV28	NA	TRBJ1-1	TGTGCCAGCCTTCTCAGAGGGAACACTGAAGCTTTCTTT	CASLLRGNTEAFF
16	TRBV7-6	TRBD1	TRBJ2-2	TGTGCCAGCAGCTTGGGACAGGGGGCGCTTACCGGGGAGCTGTTTTTT	CASSLGQGALTGELFF
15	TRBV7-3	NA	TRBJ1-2	TGTGCCAGCAGCTTAAGCCCAGGACAGCCCCACGGCTACACCTTC	CASSLSPGQPHGYTF
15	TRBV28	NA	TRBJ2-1	TGTGCCAGCAGTCCCCAGGGAGCAATGTACAATGAGCAGTTCTTC	CASSPQGAMYNEQFF
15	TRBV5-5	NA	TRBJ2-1	TGTGCCAGCAGCTCGACAGCCCTTTATCCGGGTGAGCAGTTCTTC	CASSSTALYPGEQFF
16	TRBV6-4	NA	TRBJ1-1	TGTGCCAGCAGTGACTCAGGACAGAGGGGGAACACTGAAGCTTTCTTT	CASSDSGQRGNTEAFF
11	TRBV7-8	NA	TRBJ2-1	TGTGCCAGCAGCATCCTCACTGAGCAGTTCTTC	CASSILTEQFF
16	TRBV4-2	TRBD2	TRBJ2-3	TGTGCCAGCAGCCAAGAGAGGCGCGGGAGCTCCGATACGCAGTATTTT	CASSQERRGSSDTQYF
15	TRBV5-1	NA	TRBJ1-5	TGCGCCAGCAGCTTGGCCGGAAATAGCAATCAGCCCCAGCATTTT	CASSLAGNSNQPQHF
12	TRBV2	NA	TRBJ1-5	TGTGCCAGCAGCCTGACAGATCAGCCCCAGCATTTT	CASSLTDQPQHF
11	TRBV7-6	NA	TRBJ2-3	TGTGCCAGCAGCTTATACCATACGCAGTATTTT	CASSLYHTQYF
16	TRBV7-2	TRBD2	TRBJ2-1	TGTGCCAGCAGCTTAGCGGGGGGGAGTCCACTTTTATGGCAGTTCTTC	CASSLAGGSPLLWQFF
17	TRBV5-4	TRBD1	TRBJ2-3	TGTGCCAGCAGCTTGTATGATGGGACAGGAACCACAGATACGCAGTATTTT	CASSLYDGTGTTDTQYF
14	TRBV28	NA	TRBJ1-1	TGTGCCAGCAGTCTTACCCCCGGGGAGACTGAAGCTTTCTTT	CASSLTPGETEAFF